The entry below describes one TCR beta chain. Original processing notes: How many nucleated cells were present was estimated from reference gene primer amplification. The assay was immunoSEQ multiplex PCR, and TCRdb's table has in-frame clones only and misses some. The V and J calls and clone size are taken from that table; D and trimming were inferred from the DNA. The table lists 68,000 or so clones, 85% to 90% of them singletons. This sample is part of a study of blood T cell repertoires in COVID-19. Study context: The origin of the acute and convalescent COVID-19 samples was the United States, Italy and Spain. Nucleic acid was either cDNA or gDNA, and it came from T cells, B-cell-depleted T cells, or PBMCs.

The receptor was derived from a man between 50 and 59 years old with acute or convalescent COVID-19. Sequencing was carried out using peripheral blood.

The CDR3 region is CASSRTGETQYF. In nucleotides, the CDR3 is TGTGCCAGTAGTCGGACAGGGGAGACCCAGTACTTC. The V and J genes are TRBV19 and TRBJ2-5; 8 nucleotides match TRBD1. The length of the CDR3 is 12 residues. Germline V gene sequence: CDR1 LNHDA, CDR2 SQIVND (reference sequence). V shed 5 bases, J shed 5 bases, and the junction held 1 base outside the gene matches.